Presented here are 2 T cell receptor beta chains from one specimen sequenced in a study of CD8+ T cells in alopecia areata. Once RNA had been extracted, it was reverse transcribed into cDNA to act as the sequencing template. Clones were read by immunoSEQ multiplex PCR, and TCRdb kept only the in-frame ones, dropping some. The repertoire has around 300,000 clones, over 45% of them found once; the top ten carry around 0.92%. Treatment described: oral pan-JAK inhibitor, 5-10 mg twice daily. This sample comprised CD4+ T cells sorted from blood, obtained around week 54, from a patient treated with tofacitinib. The receptors derive from a human donor with alopecia areata.

CDR3 DNA sequence: TGTGCCAGCACTCTTAACTGGGGTCTCTACGAGCAGTACTTC. It yields the protein CASTLNWGLYEQYF. V is TRBV11-2 and J is TRBJ2-7; D not resolved. Germline V CDR1 and CDR2: SGHAT, FQNNGV. V was clipped by 7 bases and J by 3 bases, with 16 bases between them. CDR3 length: 14 residues. Filled out from reference TRBV11-2 and TRBJ2-7, the complete variable domain reads EAGVAQSPRYKIIEKRQSVAFWCNPISGHATLYWYQQILGQGPKLLIQFQNNGVVDDSQLPKDRFSAERLKGVDSTLKIQPAKLEDSAVYLCASTLNWGLYEQYFGPGTRLTVT.

The chain recombines TRBV6-5 with TRBJ1-6; D remains ambiguous. The CDR3 runs to 15 residues. V lost 0 bases, J lost 10 bases, and 13 bases lay in between. The germline V gene encodes CDR1 MNHEY and CDR2 SVGAGI. CDR3 DNA sequence: TGTGCCAGCAGTTACTCGAGGGAGGGCTCATCACCCCTCCACTTT. Its translation: CASSYSREGSSPLHF.